This T cell receptor beta chain was identified in a study of cytomegalovirus exposure and HLA in healthy donors. Findings and caveats of the study: A missense variant in DCLRE1C was later tied to TCR beta V- and J-gene trimming. The dataset shows that most TCR sequences were rare, while some public TCRs occurred in many donors. The authors considered a cluster of highly shared sequence variants likely to be a sequencing artifact. Data from an earlier analysis indicated that most TCR beta V segments were productive either about 87% or about 30% of the time.

The PCR contained 60 Vbeta and 13 Jbeta primers. Produced via immunoSEQ multiplex PCR; TCRdb's table is partial and in-frame only. The sample consists of about 130,000 clones, about 74% of them appearing once. Germline CDR1 and CDR2: SGHDT and YYEEEE. V lost 4 bases to trimming and J lost 4 bases, with 17 bases between them. This CDR3 region has 16 residues. As for this clone: The antigen is not known.

The clonotype was recovered from a man between 35 and 55 years old in good health and CMV-seronegative. The genes are TRBV5-6 and TRBJ2-2; D ambiguous. Sequences were obtained from PBMCs. The CDR3, as DNA: TGTGCCAGCAGCCCGGCGGCACTTAGCACCACCGGGGAGCTGTTTTTT. It translates to CASSPAALSTTGELFF.